What follows are 3 T cell receptor beta chains derived from one specimen sequenced in a study of blood T cell repertoires in COVID-19. Generated by immunoSEQ multiplex PCR, the TCRdb table keeps only in-frame clones and is missing some. The sample includes over 250,000 clones, 82% of them seen just once. The sequenced sample consisted of PBMCs or T cells enriched from blood (not recorded which). These receptors came from a man in his forties who had been exposed to COVID-19.

J is TRBJ2-1 and V is TRBV29-1, with D tentatively TRBD2 (5 bases). This CDR3 region has 11 residues. The ends were cut back, 4 bases at V and 13 bases at J, with 14 bases in the middle. In germline, CDR1 is SQVTM, CDR2 ANQGSEA. The chain's CDR3 is CSVVLDADQFF. For the CDR3, the DNA is TGCAGCGTTGTACTAGACGCCGATCAGTTCTTC.

The V gene is TRBV6-6, the J gene TRBJ2-1, with TRBD2 matching over 10 bases. This CDR3 is 15 amino acids long. Losses at the gene ends were 5 bases for V and 5 bases for J; bases not matched to a gene: 6. Germline values: CDR1 MNHNY, CDR2 SVGAGI (reference sequence). CDR3 coding DNA: TGTGCCAGCAGTCGACTAGCGGGCGTAAACAATGAGCAGTTCTTC. This encodes CASSRLAGVNNEQFF.

Details on this clone: The sample contains more than one DNA sequence encoding this CDR3. The chain has TRBV18 and TRBJ1-1; D unresolved. The CDR3 length is 12 residues. Germline V gives CDR1 KGHSH, CDR2 LQKENI. The V and J ends lost 3 bases and 0 bases respectively, with 2 bases between them. CDR3 region: CASSPLNTEAFF. The CDR3, as DNA: TGTGCCAGCTCACCCTTGAACACTGAAGCTTTCTTT.